These 21 T cell receptor beta chains originate from one sample sequenced in a study of identical twins. TCRdb reanalysed the 5' RACE reads using MiXCR and keeps one entry per CDR3 protein. The data contain about 890,000 distinct CDR3 sequences, more than 9% of them singletons. The same data also contributed to another study, on yellow fever vaccine responses in identical twins.

Specimen: PBMCs. These TCRs come from a woman between 18 and 30 years old in good health.

The V and J genes are TRBV20-1 and TRBJ1-5, with D unresolved. Germline V gives CDR1 DFQATT, CDR2 SNEGSKA (reference sequence). Trimming stripped 1 base from V and 0 bases from J, with 13 bases between. The CDR3 covers 16 residues. DNA of the CDR3: TGCAGTGCTAGAGTTGAGGGAGCCTATAGCAATCAGCCCCAGCATTTT. This encodes CSARVEGAYSNQPQHF.

This clonotype appeared many times. The genes are TRBV3-1 and TRBJ1-5; possibly TRBD1 for D (5 bases). Germline V gives CDR1 LGHDT, CDR2 YNNKEL (reference sequence). Trimming removed 0 bases from V and 2 bases from J, with 11 bases in between. CDR3 size: 16 residues. Here the CDR3 DNA reads TGTGCCAGCAGCCAAGATCCGGGGGGGGGCAATCAGCCCCAGCATTTT. It encodes CASSQDPGGGNQPQHF.

The gene calls are TRBV15 and TRBJ2-5; D is unresolved. The CDR3 loop spans 13 amino acids. Trimming stripped 1 base from V and 4 bases from J, with 7 bases between. Germline V gene sequence: CDR1 LNHNV, CDR2 YYDKDF (reference sequence). The CDR3 here is CATSRGLTETQYF. The CDR3 DNA follows: TGTGCCACCAGCAGAGGTCTTACAGAGACCCAGTACTTC.

The genes are TRBV29-1 and TRBJ1-1; D is unresolved. The V end was cut by 4 bases, the J end by 1 base, with 13 bases between. Per germline, CDR1 SQVTM and CDR2 ANQGSEA. The CDR3 sequence is 14 residues long. CDR3 in amino acids: CSVGNWAENTEAFF. The CDR3, as DNA: TGCAGCGTTGGAAACTGGGCGGAGAACACTGAAGCTTTCTTT.

The rearrangement links TRBV12-3 or TRBV12-4 to TRBJ1-5, with 7 bases matching TRBD1. Trimming at V came to 4 bases and at J to 2 bases, leaving 8 bases not matched to a gene. The CDR3 loop spans 16 amino acids. Here the CDR3 reads CASSSWTGEGNQPQHF. CDR3 in DNA: TGTGCCAGCAGTTCTTGGACAGGCGAGGGCAATCAGCCCCAGCATTTT.

This chain connects TRBV20-1 to TRBJ2-5; 14 bases fit TRBD2. The germline V gene encodes CDR1 DFQATT and CDR2 SNEGSKA (reference sequence). V lost 5 bases and J lost 3; bases outside the gene matches: 8. The CDR3 runs to 16 residues. CDR3 sequence: CSAALGTSGGKETQYF. The CDR3 DNA reads TGCAGTGCTGCCCTTGGGACTAGCGGGGGAAAAGAGACCCAGTACTTC.

This clonotype was seen a few times. The chain joins TRBV4-1 to TRBJ2-3; possibly TRBD2 for D (6 bases). The CDR3 is 16 residues long. Germline-derived CDR1 and CDR2 are MGHRA and YSYEKL. Between the trimmed V and J ends, which lost 0 bases and 1 base, there was a span of 11 bases. CDR3 in DNA: TGCGCCAGCAGCCAAGAGTGGGAGCGGGGCACAGATACGCAGTATTTT. As protein: CASSQEWERGTDTQYF.

A few counts support this clonotype. The chain combines TRBV7-2 with TRBJ2-3, with D unresolved. The ends were cut back, 2 bases at V and 4 bases at J, with 10 bases in the middle. The CDR3 runs to 14 residues. Germline assignment: CDR1 SGHTA and CDR2 FQGNSA. The CDR3 spells CASSLLQKSDTQYF. The CDR3 DNA reads as TGTGCCAGCAGCTTACTTCAGAAATCAGATACGCAGTATTTT.

Only a few counts were recorded for this clonotype. The chain couples TRBV2 to TRBJ2-1, with 9 bases that match TRBD2. J lost 9 bases, V lost 7 bases, and 19 bases had no gene match. Germline values: CDR1 SNHLY, CDR2 FYNNEI. The CDR3 is made up of 17 amino acids. The CDR3 sequence: CASNFPLSGSLNSEQFF. The CDR3 region has the DNA TGTGCCAGCAACTTTCCCCTTAGCGGGAGTTTGAATTCTGAGCAGTTCTTC.

This clonotype was counted at least ten times. The gene calls are TRBV29-1 and TRBJ2-3; D is ambiguous. V was trimmed by 1 base and J by 4 bases, leaving 3 bases between them. Germline loops: CDR1 SQVTM, CDR2 ANQGSEA. This CDR3 has 11 residues. Here the CDR3 DNA reads TGCAGCGTTGAAGCTTCAGATACGCAGTATTTT. This translates into CSVEASDTQYF.

J is TRBJ2-7 and V is TRBV20-1; tentatively, D is TRBD1 (7 bases). The CDR3 runs to 13 residues. V was trimmed by 6 bases and J by 4 bases, leaving 16 bases between them. The germline CDR1 and CDR2 sequences are DFQATT and SNEGSKA (reference sequence). The CDR3 DNA sequence: TGCAGTGCATGGGGGCAGGGGGGATACGAGCAGTACGTC. The encoded protein is CSAWGQGGYEQYV.

In its sample, this clonotype was seen a few times. The V call is TRBV5-6, the J call TRBJ2-6; D remains ambiguous. CDR1 and CDR2 (germline): SGHDT, YYEEEE. The germline V and J ends were trimmed by 2 bases and 1 base, with 7 bases remaining between them. The CDR3 has 15 residues. DNA for the CDR3: TGTGCCAGCAGCTTTGTACGTTCTGGGGCCAACGTCCTGACTTTC. Protein product: CASSFVRSGANVLTF.

Here the CDR3 DNA reads TGTGCCAGCCCATTGGAGGGAAATGAGCAGTTCTTC. Translated: CASPLEGNEQFF. The V gene is TRBV28, the J gene TRBJ2-1; a possible D gene is TRBD2 (6 bases). Germline CDR1 is MDHEN and CDR2 is SYDVKM. The CDR3 sequence is 12 residues long. Trimming pared 8 bases from V and 7 bases from J, leaving 12 bases between. Full variable domain (remainder filled in from reference TRBV28 and TRBJ2-1): DVKVTQSSRYLVKRTGEKVFLECVQDMDHENMFWYRQDPGLGLRLIYFSYDVKMKEKGDIPEGYSVSREKKERFSLILESASTNQTSMYLCASPLEGNEQFFGPGTRLTVL.

The CDR3, as DNA: TGCGCCAGCAGCTATTCAGGGGGCTATAATTCACCCCTCCACTTT. This translates into CASSYSGGYNSPLHF. V gene TRBV5-1 combines with J gene TRBJ1-6, with 7 bases identical to TRBD1. The V segment lost 3 bases and the J segment 3 bases; nucleotides outside the gene matches: 3. The CDR3 contains 15 residues. Germline CDR1 and CDR2: SGHRS and YFSETQ.

This clonotype was observed at least ten times. The V gene is TRBV24-1, the J gene TRBJ2-3, with D uncertain. The CDR3 has 15 residues. V shed 0 bases and J shed 2 bases, with 8 bases lying between them. Germline V CDR1 and CDR2: KGHDR, SFDVKD. This CDR3 is CATSDLVQNTDTQYF. CDR3 DNA: TGTGCCACCAGTGATTTGGTACAGAACACAGATACGCAGTATTTT.

The V gene is TRBV4-1, the J gene TRBJ1-4, with D unclear. Germline assignment: CDR1 MGHRA and CDR2 YSYEKL. V dropped 6 bases and J dropped 4 bases, with 12 bases sitting between them. The CDR3 has 14 residues. The CDR3 DNA is TGCGCCAGCAGTTTTTACGGCAGTAATGAAAAACTGTTTTTT. Protein product: CASSFYGSNEKLFF.

The V call is TRBV7-9, the J call TRBJ1-3; D unclear. The CDR3 consists of 14 residues. CDR1 and CDR2 from the germline V gene are SEHNR and FQNEAQ (reference sequence). V lost 5 bases and J 0 bases, leaving 8 bases between the germline ends. CDR3 in DNA: TGTGCCAGCAGCGGGCCTTACTCTGGAAACACCATATATTTT. It specifies CASSGPYSGNTIYF. Combining the CDR3 with reference TRBV7-9 and TRBJ1-3 gives the whole variable domain DTGVSQNPRHKITKRGQNVTFRCDPISEHNRLYWYRQTLGQGPEFLTYFQNEAQLEKSRLLSDRFSAERPKGSFSTLEIQRTEQGDSAMYLCASSGPYSGNTIYFGEGSWLTVV.

Many counts were recorded for this clonotype. This chain joins TRBV15 and TRBJ2-7; D may be TRBD1 or TRBD2 (6 bases each). The CDR3 is 17 amino acids. V lost 1 base to trimming and J lost 0 bases, with 16 bases between them. In germline, CDR1 is LNHNV, CDR2 YYDKDF (reference sequence). The DNA of the CDR3 is TGTGCCACCAGCAGAGGGGTGGAGGGGACACGCTCCTACGAGCAGTACTTC. This translates into CATSRGVEGTRSYEQYF.

This clonotype was seen repeatedly, ten times or more. The genes are TRBV5-1 and TRBJ2-7; maybe TRBD2 (6 bases). Germline V CDR1 and CDR2: SGHRS, YFSETQ. The CDR3 extends over 15 amino acids. V was cut by 2 bases and J by 1 base, with 13 bases left in between. The CDR3 region has the DNA TGCGCCAGCAGCTTTGGCAGCGGGCGATCCTACGAGCAGTACTTC. Its translation: CASSFGSGRSYEQYF.

This sequence joins TRBV19 and TRBJ2-7; unclear D gene. Germline V CDR1 and CDR2: LNHDA, SQIVND (reference sequence). This CDR3 is built from 14 residues. Trimming stripped 2 bases from V and 4 bases from J, with 12 bases between. The DNA of the CDR3 is TGTGCCAGTAGTATACGACTCAGCGAGTACGAGCAGTACTTC. Its translation: CASSIRLSEYEQYF.

This clonotype was seen more than once but under ten times. V is TRBV20-1 and J is TRBJ1-1; possible D gene TRBD1, 6 bases. The V end lost 4 bases, the J end lost 0 bases, and 9 bases lay between the germline ends. This CDR3 contains 13 residues. Germline lookup yields CDR1 DFQATT and CDR2 SNEGSKA (reference sequence). CDR3 in DNA: TGCAGTGCTACCCAGGGGCTGAACACTGAAGCTTTCTTT. Its protein is CSATQGLNTEAFF.